This T cell receptor beta chain was documented in a study of T cell responses to AZD1222 COVID-19 vaccine. V shed 1 base and J shed 2 bases, with 11 bases lying between them. This CDR3 is 16 amino acids long. Per the germline V gene, CDR1 is SGHVS and CDR2 is FQNEAQ. Libraries were prepared by immunoSEQ multiplex PCR; TCRdb keeps only in-frame clonotypes and omits some of them. The sample gives 130,000 to 150,000 clones, roughly nine tenths of which show up once; 1.6% is in the top ten. Material: peripheral blood, obtained on day 0 of AZD1222 vaccination. The source of this sequence is an adult in good health. The chain joins TRBV7-8 to TRBJ2-2; D is uncertain. CDR3 in amino acids: CASSLGPPLNTGELFF. For the CDR3, the DNA is TGTGCCAGCAGCTTAGGGCCCCCTCTAAACACCGGGGAGCTGTTTTTT.